This TCR beta chain emerged from a study of T cells after yellow fever vaccination. Via MiXCR, TCRdb re-called the 5' RACE reads, giving one row per CDR3 protein. The sample lists around 260,000 distinct CDR3 sequences; about 5.2% were seen once. This clonotype appeared many times. The V gene's germline CDR1 is ENHRY and CDR2 SYGVKD. Trimming took 6 bases from V and 1 from J, leaving 15 bases between them. The CDR3 extends over 15 amino acids. The V call is TRBV10-3, the J call TRBJ2-5; D is uncertain. This sample comprised CD4+ T cells sorted from PBMCs, obtained on the day of the yellow fever booster vaccination. This TCR came from a man in his late teens or twenties who received the YFV17D yellow fever vaccine. CDR3 residues: CAISDGSPPQETQYF. The CDR3 bases are TGTGCCATCAGCGACGGAAGTCCTCCCCAAGAGACCCAGTACTTC.